These T cell receptor beta chains were read from a single sample in a study of human thymus T cells. The protocol was immunoSEQ multiplex PCR, while the TCRdb copy is restricted to in-frame clones and leaves out a portion. Of approximately 71,000 clones listed, roughly 94% are singletons. Sequencing used thymus tissue. The receptor set was obtained from a girl less than two years old with a congenital heart defect but otherwise immunologically healthy. Each CDR3 is given with its conserved first and last residue. Fields, in order: clone size, D gene, J gene, V gene, CDR3 DNA, CDR3 protein. The D gene is left open where the match is weak. Clone size, where shown, is once, few, many, or a class for clones that have expanded.

>NA|NA|TRBJ1-5|TRBV27
TGTGCCAGCAGCCAAGGGTCGGACATGATCGATCAGCCCCAGCATTTT
CASSQGSDMIDQPQHF
>NA|NA|TRBJ2-2|TRBV7-3
TGTGCCAGCGCCCCCGTGGCAGGGTCGAACACCGGGGAGCTGTTTTTT
CASAPVAGSNTGELFF
>NA|NA|TRBJ1-1|TRBV27
TGTGCCAGCAAAGGGACCCGGGGAAGTATGAACACTGAAGCTTTCTTT
CASKGTRGSMNTEAFF
>NA|NA|TRBJ1-1|TRBV5-1
TGCGCCAGCCGAATACAGGGAGGGAACACTGAAGCTTTCTTT
CASRIQGGNTEAFF
>NA|NA|TRBJ1-5|TRBV5-1
TGCGCCAGCAGCTTGGGACTCTCTTGGGGCAATCAGCCCCAGCATTTT
CASSLGLSWGNQPQHF
>NA|NA|TRBJ2-7|TRBV7-2
TGTGCCAGCAGCCTGAACCAAACTTTCTACGAGCAGTACTTC
CASSLNQTFYEQYF
>NA|NA|TRBJ1-4|TRBV19
TGTGCCAGTAGGACTTCCTGTAATGAAAAACTGTTTTTT
CASRTSCNEKLFF
>NA|NA|TRBJ1-2|TRBV20-1
TGCAGTCCCTCACGCCGCTACACCTTC
CSPSRRYTF
>NA|NA|TRBJ1-5|TRBV30
TGTGCCTGGAGGATGGGTAATCAGCCCCAGCATTTT
CAWRMGNQPQHF
>NA|NA|TRBJ1-2|TRBV28
TGTGCCAGCAGTTTATTGCAGAATGGCTACACCTTC
CASSLLQNGYTF
>NA|NA|TRBJ1-1|TRBV30
TGTGCCTGGAATACGGACACCCTCAGCACTGAAGCTTTCTTT
CAWNTDTLSTEAFF
>NA|TRBD1|TRBJ2-2|TRBV29-1
TGCAGCGTTGAAGATCGCGGGACAGGGGACACCGGGGAGCTGTTTTTT
CSVEDRGTGDTGELFF
>NA|NA|TRBJ1-4|TRBV11-2
TGTGCCAGCAGCATAGGGGCGGCTAATGAAAAACTGTTTTTT
CASSIGAANEKLFF
>NA|NA|TRBJ1-1|TRBV5-1
TGCGCCAGCAGCCCACAGGGTCGGCGGGAGAACACTGAAGCTTTCTTT
CASSPQGRRENTEAFF
>NA|NA|TRBJ2-5|TRBV7-9
TGTGCCAGCAGCTTAGTTCCAGGGAAGGGACAAGAGACCCAGTACTTC
CASSLVPGKGQETQYF
>NA|NA|TRBJ2-1|TRBV6-7
TGTGCCCCCCAGGAAGACAATGAGCAGTTCTTC
CAPQEDNEQFF
>NA|TRBD1|TRBJ2-3|TRBV7-9
TGTGCCAGCAGCTTAGGACAGGGGGCTTTGGGGCCAGATACGCAGTATTTT
CASSLGQGALGPDTQYF
>NA|NA|TRBJ1-5|TRBV19
TGTGCCACCGATCAGGGGAGGAATCAGCCCCAGCATTTT
CATDQGRNQPQHF
>NA|NA|TRBJ1-4|TRBV10-3
TGTGCCACAGGGGTTGGGGGAAAACTGTTTTTT
CATGVGGKLFF
>NA|NA|TRBJ1-5|TRBV30
TGTGCCTGGAGCTTTAAGGGCAGGACGGAGGAACAGCCCCAGCATTTT
CAWSFKGRTEEQPQHF
>NA|NA|TRBJ2-7|TRBV27
TGTGCCAGCAGTTTATCGAGACGCACCGCCTCCTACGAGCAGTACTTC
CASSLSRRTASYEQYF
>NA|NA|TRBJ1-2|TRBV6-5
TGTGCCAGCAGTTACTCACCCCCGGGGAACTATGGCTACACCTTC
CASSYSPPGNYGYTF
>NA|NA|TRBJ2-3|TRBV12-5
TGTGCTAGTGCCGTTAGCGGAATCCGGAGCGGGCGCACAGATACGCAGTATTTT
CASAVSGIRSGRTDTQYF
>NA|NA|TRBJ1-2|TRBV30
TGTGCCTGGAGTGTATTGGGGGCTAACTATGGCTACACCTTC
CAWSVLGANYGYTF
>NA|NA|TRBJ2-1|TRBV5-6
TGTGCCAGCAGCTTGGTGTCTAGGACTACCTACAATGAGCAGTTCTTC
CASSLVSRTTYNEQFF
>NA|NA|TRBJ2-7|TRBV11-2
TGTGCCAGCAGCCCCCGTGGGCTAACCCCTCGATCTTACGAGCAGTACTTC
CASSPRGLTPRSYEQYF
>NA|NA|TRBJ1-3|TRBV18
TGTGCCAGCTCACCGAGACAGGTACCCTCTGGAAACACCATATATTTT
CASSPRQVPSGNTIYF
>NA|NA|TRBJ1-1|TRBV18
TGTGCCAGCTCACCACACGAGGGGGAATACACTGAAGCTTTCTTT
CASSPHEGEYTEAFF
>NA|NA|TRBJ2-1|TRBV4-1
TGCGCCAGCAGCCGGAGTCCGGGACCCAATGAGCAGTTCTTC
CASSRSPGPNEQFF
>NA|TRBD2|TRBJ2-1|TRBV7-9
TGTGCCGGCGGGGGGTTCCCTATCGTGAATGAGCAGTTCTTC
CAGGGFPIVNEQFF
>NA|NA|TRBJ2-5|TRBV30
TGTGCCTCGGAGGGGGGGGAGACCCAGTACTTC
CASEGGETQYF
>NA|NA|TRBJ2-7|TRBV5-5
TGTGCCAGCAGCCCCACCGGACGGCCTCTCAAGTCCTACGAGCAGTACTTC
CASSPTGRPLKSYEQYF
>NA|NA|TRBJ2-1|TRBV5-4
TGTGCCAGCAGCTCGACGACCGGCCCGCCCTACAATGAGCAGTTCTTC
CASSSTTGPPYNEQFF
>NA|NA|TRBJ1-2|TRBV29-1
TGCAGCGGTACAGGGTACGGGCTCGGTGCAAATGGCTACACCTTC
CSGTGYGLGANGYTF
>NA|TRBD2|TRBJ2-7|TRBV30
TGTGCCTGGAGTGTAATGCTAGCGGGGGATTACGAGCAGTACTTC
CAWSVMLAGDYEQYF
>once|TRBD2|TRBJ2-7|TRBV5-6
TGTGCCAGCAGCTTGGTGAGAGCGGGAGAAGTTGCATACTACGAGCAGTACTTC
CASSLVRAGEVAYYEQYF
>NA|TRBD1|TRBJ1-3|TRBV15
TGTGCCACCAGCAGAGAGGCCTTTTCAGGGGGCGCCCCGGGGAACACCATATATTTT
CATSREAFSGGAPGNTIYF
>NA|NA|TRBJ2-3|TRBV5-1
TGCGCCAGCAGGGTAGGCCCCGGAAGTTACACAGATACGCAGTATTTT
CASRVGPGSYTDTQYF
>NA|NA|TRBJ1-4|TRBV11-2
TGTGCCAGCAGCTTACTGGGGAGGAATGAAAAACTGTTTTTT
CASSLLGRNEKLFF
>NA|NA|TRBJ2-3|TRBV4-3
TGCGCCAGCAGCCAAGATCCTAATTTTGGGTCTCGTAGCGGACCACCAGATACGCAGTATTTT
CASSQDPNFGSRSGPPDTQYF
>once|TRBD1|TRBJ2-5|TRBV19
TGTGCCAGTAGGCCAACAGGGGCTTTCTCCTGCACACGGGAGACCCAGTACTTC
CASRPTGAFSCTRETQYF
>NA|TRBD1|TRBJ1-2|TRBV4-1
TGCGCCAGCAGCCCAGGCCCAGGGGGCGGGGGCGCGGAAGGCTACACCTTC
CASSPGPGGGGAEGYTF
>NA|NA|TRBJ2-7|TRBV6-5
TGTGCCAGCAGTTATGGGCGGGTTAGCTCCTACGAGCAGTACTTC
CASSYGRVSSYEQYF
>NA|NA|TRBJ2-3|TRBV11-2
TGTGCCAGCAGCTTAAGTGCTAGAAGCACAGATACGCAGTATTTT
CASSLSARSTDTQYF
>NA|NA|TRBJ1-1|TRBV27
TGTGCCAGCAGTCCACCGGGGACGCCGCGGACTGAAGCTTTCTTT
CASSPPGTPRTEAFF
>NA|NA|TRBJ2-7|TRBV27
TGTGCCAGCAGTTCGAGGTGGGTCAGGGTCGGAAGCAGTTACGAGCAGTACTTC
CASSSRWVRVGSSYEQYF
>NA|NA|TRBJ2-1|TRBV11-2
TGTGCCAGCAGCCCTCTTTACAGAAAACCCAGCTCCTACAATGAGCAGTTCTTC
CASSPLYRKPSSYNEQFF
>NA|NA|TRBJ2-5|TRBV7-2
TGTGCCATCCGCAGAGGATGGGAGACCCAGTACTTC
CAIRRGWETQYF
>NA|NA|TRBJ1-5|TRBV10-2
TGCGCCAGCAGCGGTCAGGGGAGGGCTCAGCCCCAGCATTTT
CASSGQGRAQPQHF
>NA|TRBD1|TRBJ2-3|TRBV28
TGTGCCAGCAGCATACAGGGGAACACAGATACGCAGTATTTT
CASSIQGNTDTQYF
>NA|TRBD2|TRBJ2-7|TRBV5-1
TGCGCCAGCAGCTTGAGGGTAGCGGGATCGAGAGCCCACGAGCAGTACTTC
CASSLRVAGSRAHEQYF
>NA|NA|TRBJ2-7|TRBV30
TGTGCCTGGAGTGTAAGGAGGGGAAAATACGAGCAGTACTTC
CAWSVRRGKYEQYF
>NA|NA|TRBJ2-7|TRBV10-2
TGCGCCAGCAGTGAGTCGACGGTAGATTACGAGCAGTACTTC
CASSESTVDYEQYF
>NA|NA|TRBJ2-1|TRBV29-1
TGCAGCGTTGAGGGGGGTTCCTACAATGAGCAGTTCTTC
CSVEGGSYNEQFF
>NA|NA|TRBJ1-1|TRBV18
TGTGCCAGCTCACCACTATCGACAGGCAGCAGGAACGCTGAAGCTTTCTTT
CASSPLSTGSRNAEAFF